This passage covers 28 T cell receptor beta chains from one sample sequenced in a study of cytomegalovirus exposure and HLA in healthy donors. In the PCR, 60 Vbeta and 13 Jbeta primers were used. Method: immunoSEQ multiplex PCR; TCRdb's copy keeps in-frame clones and lacks some. The sample yields 100,000 to 150,000 clones, about 80% seen once. The specimen sequenced was PBMCs. Receptor source: a woman aged 45-59 years in good health and CMV-seronegative.

This chain connects TRBV25-1 to TRBJ2-3; TRBD2 matches at 10 bases. This CDR3 region has 17 residues. The ends lost 0 bases at V and 4 bases at J; junction bases unmatched: 7. CDR1 is MGHDK and CDR2 is SYGVNS in the germline V gene. The CDR3 loop is CASSEYWLAGEADTQYF. CDR3 sequence (DNA): TGTGCCAGCAGTGAATATTGGCTAGCGGGAGAGGCAGATACGCAGTATTTT.

This sequence joins TRBV7-9 and TRBJ1-2; 7 positions agree with TRBD1. V was clipped by 4 bases and J by 9 bases; unmatched bases: 8. Germline assignment: CDR1 SEHNR and CDR2 FQNEAQ (reference sequence). The CDR3 length is 13 residues. Written as DNA, the CDR3 is TGTGCCAGCAGCTCCGGGAGGGGGCTTCGCTACACCTTC. Protein product: CASSSGRGLRYTF.

The chain couples TRBV7-8 to TRBJ2-5; 9 nucleotides agree with TRBD2. The junction had 5 bases not matched to a gene; V was cut back by 4 bases and J by 5 bases. The CDR3 totals 14 residues. Germline CDR1 reads SGHVS; CDR2 reads FQNEAQ. The CDR3 nucleotides are TGTGCCAGCAGCTGGACTAGCGACACGGAGACCCAGTACTTC. Its protein product is CASSWTSDTETQYF.

The V call is TRBV30, the J call TRBJ1-5, with TRBD1 matching over 8 bases. CDR3 size: 13 residues. The V gene end was trimmed by 7 bases and the J gene end by 1 base; junction bases not matched to a gene: 3. Germline lookup yields CDR1 GTSNPN and CDR2 SVGIG (reference sequence). CDR3 sequence (DNA): TGTGCCTTGCAGGGGGCAAGCAATCAGCCCCAGCATTTT. Its protein product is CALQGASNQPQHF.

The chain has TRBV15 and TRBJ1-5; 10 positions match TRBD1. The CDR3 is 20 residues long. Germline trimming cut 0 bases from V and 0 bases from J; bases unmatched to any gene: 11. Germline V lookup: CDR1 LNHNV, CDR2 YYDKDF (reference sequence). The CDR3 DNA reads as TGTGCCACCAGCAGAGACACTCGACTGGGACAGGGGACTAGCAATCAGCCCCAGCATTTT. Protein sequence: CATSRDTRLGQGTSNQPQHF.

The gene calls are TRBV7-9 and TRBJ2-7; 9 bases are shared with TRBD2. The trim removed 5 bases at V and 2 bases at J, leaving 4 bases unmatched. The V gene's germline CDR1 is SEHNR and CDR2 FQNEAQ (reference sequence). The CDR3 extends over 14 amino acids. The CDR3 sequence is CASSRLAVAYEQYF. CDR3 sequence (DNA): TGTGCCAGCAGCCGACTAGCGGTGGCCTACGAGCAGTACTTC.

The count of this clone is one. The genes are TRBV15 and TRBJ2-1, with D possibly matching TRBD1 (6 bases). Trimming shortened V by 4 bases and J by 9 bases, and 19 bases separated the two germline ends. Per the germline V gene, CDR1 is LNHNV and CDR2 is YYDKDF (reference sequence). There are 15 residues in the CDR3. CDR3 residues: CATSTFLTGTSEQFF. CDR3 bases: TGTGCCACCAGCACCTTTTTAACAGGGACGTCTGAGCAGTTCTTC.

V gene TRBV6-5 combines with J gene TRBJ2-3, with 11 bases identical to TRBD1. V gave up 5 bases and J gave up 4 bases; unmatched junction bases: 5. The CDR3 is 15 residues long. Germline CDR1 reads MNHEY; CDR2 reads SVGAGI. The DNA of the CDR3 is TGTGCCAGCAGTCAACGGGACAGGGGGGCAGATACGCAGTATTTT. Protein: CASSQRDRGADTQYF.

The genes are TRBV28 and TRBJ1-2; D might be TRBD1 (5 bases). The CDR3 is made up of 15 amino acids. Germline V gives CDR1 MDHEN, CDR2 SYDVKM. Trimming left V 11 bases short and J 5 bases short, with 24 bases between. The CDR3 nucleotides read TGTGCCGTTTTTGGGGCGGAGTTGCGAGGTTATGGCTACACCTTC. This codes for CAVFGAELRGYGYTF.

In this sample, this clone turned up once. The chain links TRBV11-3 to TRBJ1-1; D is undetermined. This CDR3 contains 13 residues. Per germline, CDR1 SGHNT and CDR2 YENEEA. V lost 2 bases to trimming and J lost 1 base, with 5 bases between them. The CDR3 spells CASSLYRNTEAFF. In DNA, the CDR3 is TGTGCCAGCAGCTTATACAGGAACACTGAAGCTTTCTTT.

The CDR3 protein is CASSLTSGVNEQFF. Here the CDR3 DNA reads TGTGCCAGCAGCCTCACTAGCGGGGTCAATGAGCAGTTCTTC. The chain combines TRBV9 with TRBJ2-1; 10 bases fit TRBD2. V trimming: 4 bases; J trimming: 6 bases; junction bases outside the gene matches: 4. This CDR3 is built from 14 residues. CDR1 is SGDLS and CDR2 is YYNGEE in the germline V gene.

The genes are TRBV9 and TRBJ2-1, with 10 bases identical to TRBD2. Per the germline V gene, CDR1 is SGDLS and CDR2 is YYNGEE. The CDR3 is made up of 13 amino acids. V lost 5 bases and J lost 6; bases outside the gene matches: 2. The CDR3 spells CASRASGSNEQFF. The CDR3 DNA is TGTGCCAGCAGGGCTAGCGGGAGCAATGAGCAGTTCTTC.

Here the CDR3 DNA reads TGTGCCCTAAGGAAGGGGTACCAAGAGACCCAGTACTTC. Residues: CALRKGYQETQYF. The chain recombines TRBV7-9 with TRBJ2-5, with D possibly TRBD1 on 5 matching bases. Germline-derived CDR1 and CDR2 are SEHNR and FQNEAQ (reference sequence). The V and J ends lost 11 bases and 0 bases respectively, with 13 bases between them. This CDR3 spans 13 amino acids.

This clone was counted a few times. The chain is built from TRBV7-9 and TRBJ2-1, with no clear D. The CDR3 is 11 residues long. Germline CDR1 and CDR2: SEHNR and FQNEAQ (reference sequence). Trimming shortened V by 1 base and J by 10 bases, and 5 bases separated the two germline ends. CDR3 sequence reads: CASSLVAEQFF. CDR3 bases: TGTGCCAGCAGCTTAGTGGCAGAGCAGTTCTTC.

This chain links TRBV7-8 with TRBJ1-2; D might be TRBD1 (6 bases). Per the germline V gene, CDR1 is SGHVS and CDR2 is FQNEAQ. Trimming took off 1 base at V and 2 bases at J, with 11 bases between the two ends. The CDR3 is 15 residues long. CDR3: CASSLVGQLNYGYTF. The CDR3 DNA is TGTGCCAGCAGCTTAGTAGGACAGTTGAACTATGGCTACACCTTC.

This clone has only one observation. V gene TRBV7-3 combines with J gene TRBJ2-1, with TRBD1 matching 7 bases. The CDR3 length is 15 residues. V lost 7 bases, J lost 2 bases, and 8 bases stayed unmatched. Germline CDR1 SGHTA, CDR2 FQGTGA. For the CDR3, the DNA is TGTGCCAGCACCCTAGACAGGGCAACCTACAATGAGCAGTTCTTC. The encoded protein is CASTLDRATYNEQFF.

V gene TRBV7-3 combines with J gene TRBJ2-1, with TRBD2 identical over 9 bases. The germline V gene encodes CDR1 SGHTA and CDR2 FQGTGA. Trimming cost V 5 bases and J 6 bases; bases outside gene matches: 8. This CDR3 is built from 15 residues. The CDR3 region is CASSRLAGSGNEQFF. In DNA, the CDR3 is TGTGCCAGCAGCAGGCTAGCGGGGTCGGGCAATGAGCAGTTCTTC.

The rearrangement joins TRBV9 to TRBJ2-1, with TRBD1 matching 7 bases. The germline V gene encodes CDR1 SGDLS and CDR2 YYNGEE. Trimming at V came to 3 bases and at J to 3 bases, leaving 0 bases not matched to a gene. The CDR3 is made up of 13 amino acids. CDR3 DNA sequence: TGTGCCAGCAGCGGGGACAGCTACAATGAGCAGTTCTTC. Amino acids: CASSGDSYNEQFF.

This clone was observed a single time. V gene TRBV14 combines with J gene TRBJ2-3, with TRBD2 as a possible D gene (6 bases). Germline lookup yields CDR1 SGHDN and CDR2 FVKESK. Trimming stripped 0 bases from V and 5 bases from J, with 15 bases between. The CDR3 contains 16 residues. In DNA form, the CDR3 reads TGTGCCAGCAGCCAAGATCGGGCGGGGTATAAAGATACGCAGTATTTT. Translation: CASSQDRAGYKDTQYF.

The chain is built from TRBV7-2 and TRBJ2-3, with 16 bases identical to TRBD2. Germline CDR1 reads SGHTA; CDR2 reads FQGNSA. This CDR3 contains 17 residues. With 5 bases clipped from V and 5 bases from J, the junction kept 7 bases outside the gene matches. Written as DNA, the CDR3 is TGTGCCAGCAGCCCTCCGGGACTAGCGGGAGGGAGAGATACGCAGTATTTT. This gives the protein CASSPPGLAGGRDTQYF.

V gene TRBV7-9 combines with J gene TRBJ2-3; TRBD2 agrees at 9 bases. Germline V gene data show CDR1 as SEHNR and CDR2 as FQNEAQ (reference sequence). Losses at the gene ends were 4 bases for V and 1 base for J; bases not matched to a gene: 3. The CDR3 is 15 amino acids. CDR3 nucleotides: TGTGCCAGCAGCTACATAGCGGGAGGCACAGATACGCAGTATTTT. It is translated as CASSYIAGGTDTQYF.

The V gene is TRBV6-1, the J gene TRBJ1-1, with D hard to call. The CDR3 is 13 residues long. CDR1 and CDR2 (germline): MNHNS, SASEGT. V was shortened by 1 base and J by 3 bases, with 6 bases between the two germline ends. CDR3 nucleotide sequence: TGTGCCAGCAGTGAAGGTCGGGACACTGAAGCTTTCTTT. It specifies CASSEGRDTEAFF.

J is TRBJ1-2 and V is TRBV7-2; D possibly corresponds to TRBD1 (6 bases). This CDR3 is 12 amino acids long. Germline V CDR1 and CDR2: SGHTA, FQGNSA. Trimming pared 0 bases from V and 7 bases from J, leaving 6 bases between. In nucleotides, the CDR3 is TGTGCCAGCAGCTTAGCAGGGGGTGGCTACACCTTC. It translates to CASSLAGGGYTF.

The genes are TRBV29-1 and TRBJ2-7; 7 bases are a match to TRBD1. CDR1 is SQVTM and CDR2 is ANQGSEA in the germline V gene. The CDR3 has 13 residues. The trim removed 7 bases at V and 3 bases at J, leaving 9 bases unmatched. CDR3: CSETGTEVYEQYF. The CDR3 bases are TGCAGCGAAACCGGGACAGAAGTCTACGAGCAGTACTTC.

CDR3 sequence: CASSSGNEQYF. For the CDR3, the DNA is TGTGCCAGCAGCTCAGGGAACGAGCAGTACTTC. The J gene is TRBJ2-7, the V gene TRBV7-2, with D tentatively TRBD1 (5 bases). The CDR3 sequence is 11 residues long. The germline V gene encodes CDR1 SGHTA and CDR2 FQGNSA. Trimming pared 4 bases from V and 5 bases from J, leaving 6 bases between.

The CDR3 spells CASNDRSYGYTF. CDR3 DNA sequence: TGTGCCAGCAACGACAGAAGCTATGGCTACACCTTC. This sequence joins TRBV28 and TRBJ1-2, with D maybe TRBD1 (5 bases). This CDR3 is built from 12 residues. Trimming pared 7 bases from V and 4 bases from J, leaving 10 bases between. CDR1 MDHEN and CDR2 SYDVKM come from the germline V gene.

The gene calls are TRBV6-5 and TRBJ1-5, with TRBD1 as a possible D gene (6 bases). Looked up from germline, CDR1 is MNHEY and CDR2 is SVGAGI. This CDR3 has 12 amino acids. V was clipped by 10 bases and J by 3 bases, with 10 bases between them. The CDR3 DNA reads TGTGCCACCCGGACAGACAATCAGCCCCAGCATTTT. Encoded protein: CATRTDNQPQHF.

The rearrangement uses TRBV7-2 and TRBJ2-1, with D maybe TRBD2 (6 bases). Germline CDR1 and CDR2: SGHTA and FQGNSA. V shed 6 bases and J shed 2 bases, with 17 bases lying between them. There are 16 residues in the CDR3. For the CDR3, the DNA is TGTGCCAGCAGTGCCCAGGCTAGCGCCCCCTACAATGAGCAGTTCTTC. Translated: CASSAQASAPYNEQFF.